These 25 T cell receptor beta chains were sequenced from one sample in a study of shared clonotypes between healthy human individuals. Sequenced by immunoSEQ multiplex PCR; TCRdb stores in-frame clones only, minus some. The table has about 1 million clones, approximately 72% seen once. Sequencing used memory CD4+ T cells sorted from blood. The subset denotes: CD45RA-negative fraction. Receptors were obtained from a man aged 18 to 30 in good health.

The chain links TRBV11-3 to TRBJ2-2; 13 positions match TRBD2. This CDR3 comprises 17 residues. Losses at the gene ends were 2 bases for V and 8 bases for J; bases not matched to a gene: 8. Germline lookup yields CDR1 SGHNT and CDR2 YENEEA. The CDR3 loop reads CASSLRTSGSPAGELFF. The CDR3 DNA reads as TGTGCCAGCAGCTTAAGGACTAGCGGGAGCCCAGCAGGGGAGCTGTTTTTT.

The rearrangement uses TRBV6-1 and TRBJ1-2, with 7 bases identical to TRBD1. Unmatched junction bases numbered 8, after V lost 2 bases and J lost 5 bases. The germline V gene encodes CDR1 MNHNS and CDR2 SASEGT. CDR3 length equals 15 residues. CDR3 protein: CASSENRRGEYGYTF. Here the CDR3 DNA reads TGTGCCAGCAGTGAAAACCGCAGGGGGGAGTATGGCTACACCTTC.

The genes are TRBV6-6 and TRBJ2-7; D remains ambiguous. V lost 2 bases and J 2 bases, leaving 10 bases between the germline ends. CDR3 length equals 14 residues. Per germline, CDR1 MNHNY and CDR2 SVGAGI (reference sequence). The CDR3 loop reads CASSYALSTYEQYF. For the CDR3, the DNA is TGTGCCAGCAGTTACGCACTATCTACCTACGAGCAGTACTTC.

On this clone: Distinct nucleotide sequences in the sample also encode this CDR3. The chain has TRBV6-1 and TRBJ1-2; D might be TRBD1 (6 bases). V was cut by 5 bases and J by 2 bases, with 9 bases left in between. The CDR3 length is 13 residues. CDR1 MNHNS and CDR2 SASEGT come from the germline V gene. CDR3 DNA sequence: TGTGCCAGCAGTCCAACAGGGAACTATGGCTACACCTTC. Residues: CASSPTGNYGYTF.

The chain recombines TRBV6-1 with TRBJ2-1; 7 nucleotides match TRBD2. This CDR3 region has 12 residues. Germline CDR1 and CDR2: MNHNS and SASEGT. Germline trimming cut 6 bases from V and 9 bases from J; bases unmatched to any gene: 5. CDR3 sequence: CASRGGYGEQFF. Here the CDR3 DNA reads TGTGCCAGCAGGGGGGGGTATGGTGAGCAGTTCTTC.

This rearrangement joins TRBV19 to TRBJ2-5; 15 bases are a match to TRBD2. The CDR3 extends over 13 amino acids. V lost 10 bases and J lost 5; bases outside the gene matches: 2. From germline, CDR1 is LNHDA and CDR2 SQIVND (reference sequence). This CDR3 is CATGLAGGETQYF. The CDR3 nucleotides are TGTGCCACCGGACTAGCGGGGGGGGAGACCCAGTACTTC.

The J gene is TRBJ2-7, the V gene TRBV18; TRBD2 aligns across 7 bases. The CDR3 loop spans 16 amino acids. Losses at the gene ends were 0 bases for V and 5 bases for J; bases not matched to a gene: 10. Germline CDR1 and CDR2: KGHSH and LQKENI. CDR3 residues: CASSPPGGRPPHEQYF. CDR3 in DNA: TGTGCCAGCTCACCACCGGGAGGGAGGCCCCCCCACGAGCAGTACTTC.

The chain has TRBV18 and TRBJ1-6; perhaps TRBD1 as D (5 bases). Trimming took off 5 bases at V and 6 bases at J, with 20 bases between the two ends. This CDR3 spans 17 amino acids. In germline, CDR1 is KGHSH, CDR2 LQKENI. In DNA, the CDR3 is TGTGCCAGCTCAACTACGAGGGACGCCTCGCCTAATTCACCCCTCCACTTT. Protein product: CASSTTRDASPNSPLHF.

The chain carries TRBV18 and TRBJ1-3; weak D call: TRBD1 (5 bases). The ends were cut back, 6 bases at V and 2 bases at J, with 14 bases in the middle. Per germline, CDR1 KGHSH and CDR2 LQKENI. The CDR3 has 15 amino acids. CDR3 sequence reads: CASSAPGTPGNTIYF. In DNA form, the CDR3 reads TGTGCCAGCTCCGCCCCCGGGACCCCTGGAAACACCATATATTTT.

The chain couples TRBV18 to TRBJ2-7; D is perhaps TRBD1 (6 bases). V gave up 2 bases and J gave up 5 bases, with 10 bases separating them. Germline V gives CDR1 KGHSH, CDR2 LQKENI. The CDR3 covers 13 residues. The CDR3 DNA sequence: TGTGCCAGCTCACCAACAGGGTCCCACGAGCAGTACTTC. Its translation: CASSPTGSHEQYF.

This clone turned up a few times. The chain joins TRBV30 to TRBJ2-2; 10 nucleotides line up with TRBD2. Germline assignment: CDR1 GTSNPN and CDR2 SVGIG (reference sequence). The CDR3 has 21 amino acids. V dropped 3 bases and J dropped 3; count of bases not matched to a gene: 22. The CDR3 protein is CAWSPPRLAGDPRQDTGELFF. The DNA for the CDR3 is TGTGCCTGGAGCCCCCCTCGGCTAGCGGGAGATCCCCGACAGGACACCGGGGAGCTGTTTTTT.

The rearrangement links TRBV18 to TRBJ2-1; 7 bases are shared with TRBD2. The CDR3 has 16 residues. In germline, CDR1 is KGHSH, CDR2 LQKENI. Trimming took 1 base from V and 2 from J; bases not matched to a gene: 5. CDR3 residues: CASSPLIRGAYNEQFF. The CDR3 bases are TGTGCCAGCTCACCACTAATCCGGGGGGCCTACAATGAGCAGTTCTTC.

This clone turned up a few times. The DNA of the CDR3 is TGTGCCATCCGGGGGGGAAATGAGCAGTTCTTC. Translated, it gives CAIRGGNEQFF. The chain couples TRBV10-3 to TRBJ2-1; 8 nucleotides line up with TRBD2. Germline V gives CDR1 ENHRY, CDR2 SYGVKD. This CDR3 is built from 11 residues. Trimming at V came to 8 bases and at J to 7 bases, leaving 1 base not matched to a gene.

The chain employs TRBV6-5 and TRBJ1-1, with 8 nucleotides matching TRBD1. The CDR3 runs 14 residues. J was trimmed by 4 bases and V by 6 bases; bases with no gene match: 7. Germline CDR1 is MNHEY and CDR2 is SVGAGI. The CDR3 loop reads CASRLTTGGTEAFF. The CDR3 DNA follows: TGTGCCAGCAGGCTGACCACAGGGGGCACTGAAGCTTTCTTT.

This chain uses TRBV28 with TRBJ2-1, with unresolved D. The germline CDR1 and CDR2 sequences are MDHEN and SYDVKM. This CDR3 region has 14 residues. The germline V and J ends were trimmed by 6 bases and 4 bases, with 13 bases remaining between them. CDR3 sequence reads: CASSPQSGYNEQFF. In nucleotides, the CDR3 is TGTGCCAGCAGCCCCCAGTCCGGTTACAATGAGCAGTTCTTC. Together with reference TRBV28 and TRBJ2-1, the CDR3 gives the full variable domain: DVKVTQSSRYLVKRTGEKVFLECVQDMDHENMFWYRQDPGLGLRLIYFSYDVKMKEKGDIPEGYSVSREKKERFSLILESASTNQTSMYLCASSPQSGYNEQFFGPGTRLTVL.

CDR3 bases: TGTGCCAGTAGAAGAAGGGGGGAAGACTATGGCTACACCTTC. This translates into CASRRRGEDYGYTF. This chain joins TRBV19 and TRBJ1-2; perhaps TRBD1 as D (6 bases). There are 14 residues in the CDR3. CDR1 is LNHDA, CDR2 SQIVND, per germline (reference sequence). The V gene lost 6 bases and the J gene lost 3 bases, with 14 bases spanning the gap.

This clone was seen only once. The chain links TRBV4-3 to TRBJ2-3, with 7 bases matching TRBD1. CDR3 length equals 15 residues. The trim removed 1 base at V and 0 bases at J, leaving 1 base unmatched. Germline V gene data show CDR1 as LGHNA and CDR2 as YSLEER. This chain's CDR3 is CASSQGGQSTDTQYF. The CDR3 DNA reads as TGCGCCAGCAGCCAAGGGGGACAGAGCACAGATACGCAGTATTTT.

This clone was counted only a few times. The V and J genes are TRBV10-2 and TRBJ1-1; D is ambiguous. V lost 10 bases to trimming and J lost 2 bases, with 14 bases between them. This CDR3 contains 13 residues. Germline loops: CDR1 WSHSY, CDR2 SAAADI. The CDR3 DNA reads as TGCGCCACCCAACCTCCAGCTAACACTGAAGCTTTCTTT. It yields the protein CATQPPANTEAFF.

The chain uses TRBV6-4 and TRBJ1-2, with 9 bases lining up with TRBD1. Trimming took 6 bases from V and 7 from J; bases not matched to a gene: 6. Germline values: CDR1 MRHNA, CDR2 SNTAGT. This CDR3 has 13 amino acids. CDR3: CASSVTGGFGYTF. CDR3 bases: TGTGCCAGCAGCGTGACAGGGGGATTTGGCTACACCTTC.

The chain combines TRBV2 with TRBJ2-2; 7 nucleotides line up with TRBD1. The V gene's germline CDR1 is SNHLY and CDR2 FYNNEI. J was trimmed by 2 bases and V by 8 bases; bases with no gene match: 5. The CDR3 extends over 14 amino acids. The CDR3 DNA follows: TGTGCCAGCCAAGAGGGGGCAAACACCGGGGAGCTGTTTTTT. This encodes CASQEGANTGELFF.

The rearrangement uses TRBV7-2 and TRBJ2-7; 8 bases agree with TRBD2. Trimming took 1 base from V and 6 from J; bases not matched to a gene: 11. The CDR3 spans 16 residues. CDR1 and CDR2 from the germline V gene are SGHTA and FQGNSA. For the CDR3, the DNA is TGTGCCAGCAGCTTAGGAACGGGAGGGCCTTCGGGCGAGCAGTACTTC. It is translated as CASSLGTGGPSGEQYF.

The rearrangement joins TRBV7-9 to TRBJ1-1; 8 nucleotides match TRBD1. Germline V gene sequence: CDR1 SEHNR, CDR2 FQNEAQ (reference sequence). V shed 7 bases and J 0 bases; nucleotides not matched to a gene: 4. The CDR3 totals 14 residues. CDR3 nucleotides: TGTGCCAGCAACGAGGACAGGGTGAACACTGAAGCTTTCTTT. The encoded protein is CASNEDRVNTEAFF.

The chain recombines TRBV6-1 with TRBJ1-2; D is unclear. Deletions cut 4 bases from V and 0 bases from J, with 9 bases between. The germline V gene encodes CDR1 MNHNS and CDR2 SASEGT. The CDR3 has 14 residues. The CDR3 reads CASSVQIANYGYTF. CDR3 nucleotide sequence: TGTGCCAGCAGTGTTCAGATAGCTAACTATGGCTACACCTTC.

The chain uses TRBV7-2 and TRBJ1-2; 7 bases agree with TRBD1. J lost 8 bases, V lost 3 bases, and 6 bases had no gene match. The CDR3 contains 13 residues. Germline CDR1 and CDR2: SGHTA and FQGNSA. The CDR3: CASSFRQGDGYTF. In DNA form, the CDR3 reads TGTGCCAGCAGCTTCCGACAGGGAGACGGCTACACCTTC.

The table lists this clone with a few counts. The V gene is TRBV5-6, the J gene TRBJ2-1; D is unclear. The CDR3 runs to 16 residues. The V gene's germline CDR1 is SGHDT and CDR2 YYEEEE. Deletions cut 2 bases from V and 0 bases from J, with 12 bases between. For the CDR3, the DNA is TGTGCCAGCAGCTTCCTTTTACAGAGCTCCTACAATGAGCAGTTCTTC. It encodes CASSFLLQSSYNEQFF.